Shown below are 3 T cell receptor beta chains from a single sample sequenced in a study of blood T cell repertoires in COVID-19. Produced via immunoSEQ multiplex PCR; TCRdb's table is partial and in-frame only. The table records 200,000 to 250,000 clones, 90% to 95% of them present only once. Sequencing used PBMCs or T cells enriched from blood (not recorded which). The receptors derive from a woman aged 18-29 years who had recovered from COVID-19.

The DNA of the CDR3 is TGTGCCAGCAGTCAGGACAGGCGAGCGTCGCCCCAGCATTTT. This codes for CASSQDRRASPQHF. This chain joins TRBV28 and TRBJ1-5; TRBD1 aligns across 7 bases. V lost 5 bases and J lost 9; bases outside the gene matches: 10. This CDR3 spans 14 amino acids. The germline gives CDR1 MDHEN, CDR2 SYDVKM.

V usage is TRBV9 and J usage is TRBJ2-3, with a tentative D call TRBD1 (6 bases). Per the germline V gene, CDR1 is SGDLS and CDR2 is YYNGEE. Trimming shortened V by 4 bases and J by 2 bases, and 17 bases separated the two germline ends. This CDR3 contains 16 residues. The CDR3 reads CASSIQRGQVTDTQYF. The DNA of the CDR3 is TGTGCCAGCAGCATTCAACGGGGACAAGTCACAGATACGCAGTATTTT.

This clone was found once. The rearrangement uses TRBV6-1 and TRBJ2-7; 9 nucleotides match TRBD2. From germline, CDR1 is MNHNS and CDR2 SASEGT. The CDR3 covers 15 residues. With V trimmed by 2 bases and J by 4 bases, 6 bases remained unmatched. The CDR3: CASSEYSGRVYEQYF. The CDR3 nucleotides read TGTGCCAGCAGTGAATATAGCGGGAGAGTGTACGAGCAGTACTTC.